These 9 T cell receptor beta chains were sequenced from one sample in a study of T-cell reconstitution after alpha-beta-depleted transplantation in children. As it was prepared, the TCRbeta library received unique molecular identifiers. TCRdb reprocessed the PCR reads via MiXCR and lists one record per CDR3 protein. The sample includes about 980,000 distinct CDR3 sequences, less than 30% of them seen just once. Source: PBMCs, mostly from graft donor cells, taken 360 days after TCRalphabeta/CD19-depleted stem cell transplant. The receptors here all came from a boy younger than two who had a stem cell transplant for SCID, so the T cells may come from the graft donor.

This chain links TRBV5-6 with TRBJ1-5, with D uncertain. Per germline, CDR1 SGHDT and CDR2 YYEEEE. CDR3 size: 18 residues. With 3 bases removed from V and 2 bases from J, the gap between germline ends came to 21 bases. CDR3 in DNA: TGTGCCAGCAGCTCAAGATTCCGTAACAGCGGACGCAATCAGCCCCAGCATTTT. Protein: CASSSRFRNSGRNQPQHF. The variable domain in full, completed from reference TRBV5-6 and TRBJ1-5, reads DAGVTQSPTHLIKTRGQQVTLRCSPKSGHDTVSWYQQALGQGPQFIFQYYEEEERQRGNFPDRFSGHQFPNYSSELNVNALLLGDSALYLCASSSRFRNSGRNQPQHFGDGTRLSIL.

This clonotype was recorded a few times. The chain combines TRBV20-1 with TRBJ2-3, with a weak D call TRBD2 (7 bases). Trimming removed 2 bases from V and 3 bases from J, with 12 bases in between. CDR1 is DFQATT, CDR2 SNEGSKA, per germline (reference sequence). This CDR3 comprises 14 residues. The CDR3 sequence: CSARSRGLTDTQYF. Written as DNA, the CDR3 is TGCAGTGCTAGATCCAGGGGACTAACAGATACGCAGTATTTT.

The chain uses TRBV9 and TRBJ2-6; D remains ambiguous. CDR3 length: 15 amino acids. Germline CDR1 SGDLS, CDR2 YYNGEE. V was cut by 0 bases and J by 1 base, with 5 bases left in between. The CDR3 DNA reads as TGTGCCAGCAGCGTAGTCAGTTCTGGGGCCAACGTCCTGACTTTC. Amino acid sequence: CASSVVSSGANVLTF.

A few counts support this clonotype. The chain employs TRBV10-3 and TRBJ2-7; 11 positions match TRBD1. Germline CDR1 and CDR2: ENHRY and SYGVKD. Losses at the gene ends were 8 bases for V and 2 bases for J; bases not matched to a gene: 5. CDR3 length equals 14 residues. DNA of the CDR3: TGTGCCATCGGGACGGGACAGGGGGCCTACGAGCAGTACTTC. Amino acid sequence: CAIGTGQGAYEQYF.

This clonotype showed up just a few times. The V call is TRBV20-1, the J call TRBJ1-3; unclear D gene. This CDR3 contains 15 residues. CDR1 is DFQATT, CDR2 SNEGSKA, per germline (reference sequence). The ends were cut back, 3 bases at V and 0 bases at J, with 12 bases in the middle. The CDR3 sequence: CSASVGTVSGNTIYF. The CDR3 DNA reads as TGCAGTGCTAGTGTCGGTACAGTCTCTGGAAACACCATATATTTT.

This clonotype was counted a few times. The rearrangement links TRBV5-1 to TRBJ1-5; maybe TRBD1 (5 bases). This CDR3 spans 18 amino acids. The germline gives CDR1 SGHRS, CDR2 YFSETQ. With 0 bases removed from V and 3 bases from J, the gap between germline ends came to 19 bases. Written as DNA, the CDR3 is TGCGCCAGCAGCTTGGCTTTCCAGGGTGTCTGGTACAATCAGCCCCAGCATTTT. Translation gives CASSLAFQGVWYNQPQHF.

V is TRBV5-1 and J is TRBJ2-7; tentatively, D is TRBD1 or TRBD2 (5 bases each). CDR3 length equals 16 residues. Germline-derived CDR1 and CDR2 are SGHRS and YFSETQ. V was shortened by 3 bases and J by 0 bases, with 16 bases between the two germline ends. Here the CDR3 reads CASSSEGLGTSYEQYF. The CDR3 nucleotides are TGCGCCAGCAGCTCCGAGGGGCTTGGGACCTCCTACGAGCAGTACTTC. The variable domain in full, completed from reference TRBV5-1 and TRBJ2-7, reads KAGVTQTPRYLIKTRGQQVTLSCSPISGHRSVSWYQQTPGQGLQFLFEYFSETQRNKGNFPGRFSGRQFSNSRSEMNVSTLELGDSALYLCASSSEGLGTSYEQYFGPGTRLTVT.

The chain joins TRBV25-1 to TRBJ2-7, with 12 bases that match TRBD1. Germline values: CDR1 MGHDK, CDR2 SYGVNS. The V segment lost 3 bases and the J segment 3 bases; nucleotides outside the gene matches: 6. CDR3 length: 16 amino acids. The CDR3 sequence: CASSDPGQGAYYEQYF. CDR3 DNA sequence: TGTGCCAGCAGTGACCCGGGACAGGGGGCTTACTACGAGCAGTACTTC.

The table lists this clonotype with a few counts. DNA for the CDR3: TGTGCCAGCAGCCCAGGGCTGCAGAACACTGAAGCTTTCTTT. Protein: CASSPGLQNTEAFF. The chain links TRBV7-8 to TRBJ1-1; maybe TRBD1 (5 bases). V lost 5 bases to trimming and J lost 1 base, with 11 bases between them. Per the germline V gene, CDR1 is SGHVS and CDR2 is FQNEAQ. The CDR3 has 14 amino acids.